The 8 T cell receptor beta chains reported below all come from one sample, sequenced in a study of CD8 T cells in ankylosing spondylitis. General study results and limits: One TCR beta motif, made up of several highly homologous variants, appeared characteristic of ankylosing spondylitis blood.

What these receptors recognize is not known. TCRdb itself ran the 5' RACE reads through MiXCR, one entry per CDR3 protein. This sample has fewer than 750,000 distinct CDR3 sequences, with roughly 20% found just once. The source material was blood, either unsorted or a sorted T cell fraction (not recorded which). These receptors were taken from a male donor with ankylosing spondylitis.

The chain links TRBV7-2 to TRBJ2-2, with 10 bases matching TRBD2. V shed 4 bases and J 3 bases; nucleotides not matched to a gene: 8. CDR1 and CDR2 (germline): SGHTA, FQGNSA. The CDR3 is made up of 17 amino acids. This chain's CDR3 is CASSSSHLAGDTGELFF. The DNA of the CDR3 is TGTGCCAGCAGCTCCAGTCACCTAGCGGGAGACACCGGGGAGCTGTTTTTT.

This clonotype was counted between two and nine times. The V and J genes are TRBV18 and TRBJ1-5, with D uncertain. Trimming took off 6 bases at V and 5 bases at J, with 11 bases between the two ends. Germline V gives CDR1 KGHSH, CDR2 LQKENI. CDR3 length: 13 amino acids. The CDR3 here is CASSRSGHQPQHF. Written as DNA, the CDR3 is TGTGCCAGCTCTCGGAGCGGTCATCAGCCCCAGCATTTT.

The V and J genes are TRBV19 and TRBJ1-1; D is possibly TRBD1 (6 bases). Trimming cost V 6 bases and J 5 bases, with 13 bases left between them. The CDR3 totals 13 residues. Germline values: CDR1 LNHDA, CDR2 SQIVND (reference sequence). The chain's CDR3 is CASRWGAGTEAFF. CDR3 DNA: TGTGCCAGTAGATGGGGGGCCGGGACTGAAGCTTTCTTT.

In nucleotides, the CDR3 is TGTGCCAGCAGCTTAGGCGATAGCGGGAGACTAGTCTACTCCTACGAGCAGTACTTC. Translated: CASSLGDSGRLVYSYEQYF. V gene TRBV7-8 combines with J gene TRBJ2-7, with 9 bases identical to TRBD2. The CDR3 spans 19 residues. CDR1 and CDR2 (germline): SGHVS, FQNEAQ. Unmatched junction bases numbered 13, after V lost 1 base and J lost 0 bases.

As concerns this clonotype: At one end, the junction sequence differs from germline, possibly due to a read error. CDR3 coding DNA: TGTGCCACCAGCCTCCGACAGGGGTACACCGGGGAGCTGTTTTTT. It is translated as CATSLRQGYTGELFF. The chain combines TRBV3-1 with TRBJ2-2; TRBD1 matches at 8 bases. The germline V gene encodes CDR1 LGHDT and CDR2 YNNKEL (reference sequence). The CDR3 has 15 amino acids. Complete variable domain (other parts from reference TRBV3-1 and TRBJ2-2): DTAVSQTPKYLVTQMGNDKSIKCEQNLGHDTMYWYKQDSKKFLKIMFSYNNKELIINETVPNRFSPKSPDKAHLNLHINSLELGDSAVYFCATSLRQGYTGELFFGEGSRLTVL.

The chain uses TRBV4-1 and TRBJ2-3; 7 bases fit TRBD2. Germline lookup yields CDR1 MGHRA and CDR2 YSYEKL. The J segment lost 11 bases and the V segment lost 6 bases, leaving 5 bases of the junction unmatched. This CDR3 comprises 11 residues. In DNA form, the CDR3 reads TGCGCCAGCAGATCCGGGACTAAGCAGTATTTT. It specifies CASRSGTKQYF.

The genes are TRBV7-9 and TRBJ2-7; 8 bases are a match to TRBD1. The CDR3 has 15 residues. Germline values: CDR1 SEHNR, CDR2 FQNEAQ (reference sequence). V was pared by 2 bases and J by 2 bases, with 5 bases of the junction left unmatched. This chain's CDR3 is CASSLQGAIPYEQYF. The CDR3 bases are TGTGCCAGCAGCTTACAGGGGGCGATCCCCTACGAGCAGTACTTC.

This sequence joins TRBV5-1 and TRBJ2-5; TRBD2 matches 7 bases. The CDR3 has 15 amino acids. In germline, CDR1 is SGHRS, CDR2 YFSETQ. V was clipped by 2 bases and J by 0 bases; unmatched bases: 4. CDR3 amino acids: CASSFSGANQETQYF. CDR3 coding DNA: TGCGCCAGCAGCTTCAGCGGGGCGAACCAAGAGACCCAGTACTTC.